A single sample gave rise to the 28 T cell receptor beta chains below, sequenced in a study of technical replicates of blood from a few donors. The method was immunoSEQ multiplex PCR; TCRdb's version includes in-frame clones alone and lacks a portion of them. The sample records 55,000 to 80,000 clones, roughly nine tenths being singletons. What was sequenced was PBMCs. The receptors were sampled from a human donor in good health. Some clones in this sample may be carry-over from other donors' samples.

The chain combines TRBV7-9 with TRBJ1-1; TRBD1 matches 7 bases. In germline, CDR1 is SEHNR, CDR2 FQNEAQ (reference sequence). The CDR3 spans 15 residues. The ends lost 6 bases at V and 6 bases at J; junction bases unmatched: 13. CDR3 amino acids: CASSFVAGGGAEAFF. The CDR3 DNA sequence: TGTGCCAGCAGTTTCGTCGCAGGGGGAGGCGCTGAAGCTTTCTTT.

This chain joins TRBV7-6 and TRBJ1-3; D is unresolved. Germline loops: CDR1 SGHVS, CDR2 FNYEAQ. This CDR3 is built from 16 residues. Trimming took off 0 bases at V and 0 bases at J, with 9 bases between the two ends. CDR3 amino acids: CASSLAGYGSGNTIYF. The CDR3 bases are TGTGCCAGCAGCTTAGCCGGGTATGGCTCTGGAAACACCATATATTTT.

The gene calls are TRBV9 and TRBJ1-1, with TRBD1 identical over 7 bases. After removal of 3 bases from V and 8 bases from J, the junction contained 16 bases not matched to a gene. From germline, CDR1 is SGDLS and CDR2 YYNGEE. This CDR3 is 16 amino acids long. CDR3 sequence: CASSAGDRSAASEAFF. The CDR3 DNA reads as TGTGCCAGCAGCGCAGGGGACAGATCGGCGGCCAGCGAAGCTTTCTTT.

The rearrangement uses TRBV7-2 and TRBJ1-5; TRBD1 agrees at 8 bases. CDR3 length equals 16 residues. The V gene end was trimmed by 1 base and the J gene end by 7 bases; junction bases not matched to a gene: 9. Germline lookup yields CDR1 SGHTA and CDR2 FQGNSA. In DNA form, the CDR3 reads TGTGCCAGCAGCTTAGTTCGGGCAGGGGGCGGACAGCCCCAGCATTTT. Residues: CASSLVRAGGGQPQHF.

The rearrangement uses TRBV15 and TRBJ1-4; TRBD1 aligns across 12 bases. V lost 6 bases to trimming and J lost 8 bases; unmatched junction nucleotides: 4. The CDR3 runs 14 residues. CDR1 and CDR2 from the germline V gene are LNHNV and YYDKDF (reference sequence). CDR3 DNA sequence: TGTGCCACCAGGCAGGGACAGGGGGCGGAAAAACTGTTTTTT. Protein product: CATRQGQGAEKLFF. The full variable domain, its missing parts supplied by reference TRBV15 and TRBJ1-4, is DAMVIQNPRYQVTQFGKPVTLSCSQTLNHNVMYWYQQKSSQAPKLLFHYYDKDFNNEADTPDNFQSRRPNTSFCFLDIRSPGLGDTAMYLCATRQGQGAEKLFFGSGTQLSVL.

The chain is built from TRBV11-2 and TRBJ2-7; 9 nucleotides agree with TRBD2. The CDR3 is 15 residues long. Germline lookup yields CDR1 SGHAT and CDR2 FQNNGV. The V and J ends lost 4 bases and 5 bases, in that order; junction bases with no gene match: 9. CDR3 nucleotides: TGTGCCAGCAGCTCCCTGACTAGCGGAAGGCACGAGCAGTACTTC. This codes for CASSSLTSGRHEQYF.

This chain links TRBV7-9 with TRBJ1-1, with D perhaps TRBD1 (6 bases). Deletions cut 4 bases from V and 8 bases from J, with 8 bases between. CDR3 size: 11 residues. From germline, CDR1 is SEHNR and CDR2 FQNEAQ (reference sequence). CDR3 in DNA: TGTGCCAGCAGCTCGGGACACGAAGCTTTCTTT. Its protein is CASSSGHEAFF.

The rearrangement links TRBV29-1 to TRBJ1-2; D unresolved. Germline CDR1 and CDR2: SQVTM and ANQGSEA. This CDR3 is 14 amino acids long. Deletions cut 3 bases from V and 4 bases from J, with 15 bases between. CDR3 bases: TGCAGCGTTGAGAGCCCCCGGGAATCCTATGGCTACACCTTC. Translating gives CSVESPRESYGYTF.

The chain joins TRBV5-8 to TRBJ1-6; 7 positions match TRBD1. Trimming took 4 bases from V and 6 from J; bases not matched to a gene: 4. Germline CDR1 reads SGHTS; CDR2 reads YDEGEE. The CDR3 has 14 residues. CDR3 nucleotide sequence: TGTGCCAGCAGCATACAGGGGTTTAATTCACCCCTCCACTTT. Its translation is CASSIQGFNSPLHF.

The V call is TRBV6-5, the J call TRBJ1-2, with D unresolved. Germline values: CDR1 MNHEY, CDR2 SVGAGI. The V and J ends lost 0 bases and 8 bases respectively, with 13 bases between them. This CDR3 has 14 residues. In nucleotides, the CDR3 is TGTGCCAGCAGTTACTCGTTGACCACGGGGGGCTACACCTTC. Translation: CASSYSLTTGGYTF.

The rearrangement uses TRBV5-1 and TRBJ2-7, with 7 bases fitting TRBD1. Unmatched junction bases numbered 9, after V lost 4 bases and J lost 2 bases. The CDR3 loop spans 15 amino acids. Germline lookup yields CDR1 SGHRS and CDR2 YFSETQ. CDR3 sequence: CASSRGTDLTYEQYF. For the CDR3, the DNA is TGCGCCAGCAGCCGTGGGACAGACCTTACCTACGAGCAGTACTTC.

The chain joins TRBV7-6 to TRBJ2-7, with 11 bases lining up with TRBD2. V trimming: 5 bases; J trimming: 2 bases; junction bases outside the gene matches: 5. Germline CDR1 is SGHVS and CDR2 is FNYEAQ. The CDR3 runs 15 residues. This CDR3 reads CASSPNSGGAYEQYF. The CDR3 region has the DNA TGTGCCAGCAGCCCGAATAGCGGGGGGGCCTACGAGCAGTACTTC.

This chain joins TRBV7-2 and TRBJ2-5; D perhaps matches TRBD2 (6 bases). This CDR3 is built from 15 residues. Between the trimmed V and J ends, which lost 1 base and 5 bases, there was a span of 14 bases. Germline CDR1 reads SGHTA; CDR2 reads FQGNSA. CDR3 in DNA: TGTGCCAGCAGCTTAGAGCGCGGGATTGGGGAGACCCAGTACTTC. This gives the protein CASSLERGIGETQYF.

The rearrangement joins TRBV10-2 to TRBJ1-6; 7 positions match TRBD1. Germline CDR1 WSHSY, CDR2 SAAADI. Unmatched junction bases numbered 17, after V lost 0 bases and J lost 9 bases. The CDR3 contains 19 residues. The CDR3 reads CASSESSAQGGFSRSPLHF. CDR3 sequence (DNA): TGCGCCAGCAGTGAGTCGAGCGCCCAGGGGGGATTTAGTCGTTCACCCCTCCACTTT.

This chain joins TRBV5-4 and TRBJ2-1; the match to TRBD2 covers 9 bases. Germline V gene data show CDR1 as SGHNT and CDR2 as YYREEE (reference sequence). The CDR3 loop spans 16 amino acids. V shed 2 bases, J shed 7 bases, and the junction held 10 bases outside the gene matches. The DNA for the CDR3 is TGTGCCAGCAGCTTTGGCGGGAGGGCCCTCGAGAATGAGCAGTTCTTC. Protein product: CASSFGGRALENEQFF.

This chain uses TRBV18 with TRBJ1-2, with D unclear. V lost 1 base and J lost 3, with 9 bases in between. There are 14 residues in the CDR3. In germline, CDR1 is KGHSH, CDR2 LQKENI. The CDR3 region is CASSPLEAYYGYTF. The DNA of the CDR3 is TGTGCCAGCTCACCACTCGAGGCTTACTATGGCTACACCTTC.

The rearrangement links TRBV5-6 to TRBJ2-1; 8 bases fit TRBD2. The CDR3 length is 17 residues. V lost 0 bases to trimming and J lost 9 bases; unmatched junction nucleotides: 14. Germline values: CDR1 SGHDT, CDR2 YYEEEE. CDR3 DNA sequence: TGTGCCAGCAGCTTGGAAGCGGGAGTGTGGAAGGTTGGTGAGCAGTTCTTC. It is translated as CASSLEAGVWKVGEQFF. The full variable domain, in which reference TRBV5-6 and TRBJ2-1 provide the parts outside the CDR3, is DAGVTQSPTHLIKTRGQQVTLRCSPKSGHDTVSWYQQALGQGPQFIFQYYEEEERQRGNFPDRFSGHQFPNYSSELNVNALLLGDSALYLCASSLEAGVWKVGEQFFGPGTRLTVL.

V is TRBV7-9 and J is TRBJ2-7; 7 bases are a match to TRBD2. Per the germline V gene, CDR1 is SEHNR and CDR2 is FQNEAQ (reference sequence). The CDR3 length is 13 residues. V lost 4 bases, J lost 9 bases, and 9 bases stayed unmatched. The CDR3 region is CASSSGGTAGQYF. The CDR3 region has the DNA TGTGCCAGCAGCTCGGGGGGTACGGCTGGGCAGTACTTC.

The chain combines TRBV6-5 with TRBJ2-7; possible D gene TRBD1, 5 bases. This CDR3 spans 14 amino acids. Trimming shortened V by 10 bases and J by 0 bases, and 16 bases separated the two germline ends. Germline CDR1 reads MNHEY; CDR2 reads SVGAGI. CDR3 in amino acids: CATMKGPSSYEQYF. The CDR3 DNA reads TGTGCCACAATGAAGGGGCCGAGCTCCTACGAGCAGTACTTC.

The chain carries TRBV5-4 and TRBJ2-6, with unresolved D. Germline V lookup: CDR1 SGHNT, CDR2 YYREEE (reference sequence). V was clipped by 4 bases and J by 0 bases, with 8 bases between them. The CDR3 has 15 residues. CDR3 nucleotides: TGTGCCAGCAGCCGACAAAGCTCTGGGGCCAACGTCCTGACTTTC. This sequence encodes CASSRQSSGANVLTF.

The chain is built from TRBV4-2 and TRBJ1-3; D gene unclear. Looked up from germline, CDR1 is LGHNA and CDR2 is YNFKEQ. V was trimmed by 6 bases and J by 0 bases, leaving 6 bases between them. The CDR3 covers 13 residues. CDR3 residues: CASSGPSGNTIYF. The DNA for the CDR3 is TGTGCCAGCAGTGGGCCCTCTGGAAACACCATATATTTT.

The chain uses TRBV20-1 and TRBJ1-4; no definite D call. Germline V CDR1 and CDR2: DFQATT, SNEGSKA (reference sequence). The length of the CDR3 is 11 residues. Trimming left V 5 bases short and J 4 bases short, with 5 bases between. The CDR3 loop is CSALYNEKLFF. The CDR3 DNA reads as TGCAGTGCTCTTTATAATGAAAAACTGTTTTTT.

The V gene is TRBV4-2, the J gene TRBJ2-1; 10 nucleotides line up with TRBD2. The CDR3 contains 17 residues. V was clipped by 1 base and J by 5 bases; unmatched bases: 8. From germline, CDR1 is LGHNA and CDR2 YNFKEQ. The CDR3 reads CASSQAVAGGENNEQFF. DNA of the CDR3: TGTGCCAGCAGCCAAGCCGTAGCGGGAGGAGAAAACAATGAGCAGTTCTTC.

The DNA for the CDR3 is TGTGCCAGCAGCTTAAAAGTGGGCAGGGCAGGGAACACTGAAGCTTTCTTT. Protein sequence: CASSLKVGRAGNTEAFF. J is TRBJ1-1 and V is TRBV7-6, with D perhaps TRBD1 (5 bases). The CDR3 spans 17 residues. Germline CDR1 SGHVS, CDR2 FNYEAQ. V dropped 2 bases and J dropped 1 base, with 17 bases sitting between them. Drawing the rest from reference TRBV7-6 and TRBJ1-1, the complete variable domain is GAGVSQSPRYKVTKRGQDVALRCDPISGHVSLYWYRQALGQGPEFLTYFNYEAQQDKSGLPNDRFSAERPEGSISTLTIQRTEQRDSAMYRCASSLKVGRAGNTEAFFGQGTRLTVV.

The chain uses TRBV19 and TRBJ1-5, with TRBD1 identical over 9 bases. Germline lookup yields CDR1 LNHDA and CDR2 SQIVND (reference sequence). The CDR3 loop spans 16 amino acids. J lost 0 bases, V lost 3 bases, and 3 bases had no gene match. The CDR3 reads CASSIPTGGSNQPQHF. The CDR3 DNA follows: TGTGCCAGTAGTATTCCGACAGGGGGTAGCAATCAGCCCCAGCATTTT. Full variable domain (remainder filled in from reference TRBV19 and TRBJ1-5): DGGITQSPKYLFRKEGQNVTLSCEQNLNHDAMYWYRQDPGQGLRLIYYSQIVNDFQKGDIAEGYSVSREKKESFPLTVTSAQKNPTAFYLCASSIPTGGSNQPQHFGDGTRLSIL.

The J gene is TRBJ2-7, the V gene TRBV28; D is undetermined. The germline CDR1 and CDR2 sequences are MDHEN and SYDVKM. The CDR3 sequence is 12 residues long. V gave up 5 bases and J gave up 2 bases, with 7 bases separating them. The chain's CDR3 is CASSPPAYEQYF. The CDR3 DNA reads TGTGCCAGCAGTCCCCCCGCCTACGAGCAGTACTTC.

This clone was seen a single time. The chain is built from TRBV18 and TRBJ1-1; D perhaps matches TRBD1 (5 bases). Germline assignment: CDR1 KGHSH and CDR2 LQKENI. The CDR3 spans 15 residues. Trimming removed 5 bases from V and 5 bases from J, with 18 bases in between. The CDR3 region is CASSGAGVISTEAFF. The CDR3 bases are TGTGCCAGCTCAGGGGCTGGGGTTATTAGTACTGAAGCTTTCTTT.

The V call is TRBV6-4, the J call TRBJ1-1; D gene unclear. This CDR3 comprises 13 residues. With 4 bases removed from V and 6 bases from J, the gap between germline ends came to 12 bases. Germline V gene lookup returns CDR1 MRHNA and CDR2 SNTAGT. The CDR3 DNA reads TGTGCCAGCAGTGCGATGGGAGGCGCTGAAGCTTTCTTT. Its translation: CASSAMGGAEAFF.